The 23 T cell receptor beta chains below come from one sample, sequenced in a study of T cells after yellow fever vaccination. TCRdb re-called the 5' RACE reads with MiXCR, one entry per CDR3 protein. The sample lists 500,000 to 650,000 distinct CDR3 sequences, about 13% seen once, with 11% to 15% in the top ten. The specimen was PBMCs, collected on the day of the yellow fever booster vaccination. The receptor source for this set is a man aged 25-45 years who received the YFV17D yellow fever vaccine.

V is TRBV12-3 or TRBV12-4 and J is TRBJ1-2; D might be TRBD1 (5 bases). This CDR3 region has 14 residues. Trimming left V 5 bases short and J 4 bases short, with 14 bases between. This CDR3 is CASSQGRSGYGYTF. For the CDR3, the DNA is TGTGCCAGCAGTCAGGGCCGGTCTGGCTATGGCTACACCTTC.

This clonotype was picked up a small number of times. This chain joins TRBV19 and TRBJ2-2; 8 bases are shared with TRBD1. CDR3 length: 15 residues. V shed 7 bases and J 3 bases; nucleotides not matched to a gene: 7. The germline V gene encodes CDR1 LNHDA and CDR2 SQIVND (reference sequence). CDR3 protein: CASTPTGVHTGELFF. The CDR3 DNA follows: TGTGCCAGTACCCCGACAGGGGTTCACACCGGGGAGCTGTTTTTT.

The chain couples TRBV7-2 to TRBJ2-1, with 10 bases identical to TRBD2. The CDR3 totals 15 residues. The germline V gene has CDR1 SGHTA and CDR2 FQGNSA. After removal of 5 bases from V and 4 bases from J, the junction contained 5 bases not matched to a gene. The CDR3 loop reads CASSIASGSYNEQFF. DNA of the CDR3: TGTGCCAGCAGCATTGCTAGCGGGAGTTACAATGAGCAGTTCTTC.

On this clonotype: At one boundary the junction diverges from the germline segment, which might be a read error. The DNA for the CDR3 is TGTGCCAGCAGGTACTCCGCTGGACAGAGGGAAAATGAGCAGTTCTTC. Translation: CASRYSAGQRENEQFF. The chain is built from TRBV6-5 and TRBJ2-1, with a weak D call TRBD1 (6 bases). There are 16 residues in the CDR3. The germline V gene encodes CDR1 MNHEY and CDR2 SVGAGI.

This clonotype has a handful of counts. The V call is TRBV29-1, the J call TRBJ2-7; TRBD2 matches at 10 bases. J was trimmed by 2 bases and V by 6 bases; bases with no gene match: 4. This CDR3 is built from 13 residues. The V gene's germline CDR1 is SQVTM and CDR2 ANQGSEA. CDR3 nucleotides: TGCAGCGTCGGGACTAGCGACCCCTACGAGCAGTACTTC. It specifies CSVGTSDPYEQYF.

This chain joins TRBV5-1 and TRBJ2-7, with a tentative D call TRBD1 (5 bases). Trimming pared 0 bases from V and 5 bases from J, leaving 15 bases between. CDR3 size: 15 residues. Germline CDR1 reads SGHRS; CDR2 reads YFSETQ. The CDR3 sequence is CASSLAGRRGDEQYF. Here the CDR3 DNA reads TGCGCCAGCAGCTTGGCCGGGCGAAGGGGTGACGAGCAGTACTTC.

In its sample, this clonotype was seen a few times. The V and J genes are TRBV18 and TRBJ2-1; no firm D call. The CDR3 extends over 13 amino acids. CDR1 and CDR2 (germline): KGHSH, LQKENI. With 0 bases removed from V and 6 bases from J, the gap between germline ends came to 6 bases. The CDR3 DNA reads as TGTGCCAGCTCACCACCAGTAGCCAATGAGCAGTTCTTC. Translated: CASSPPVANEQFF.

The gene calls are TRBV7-6 and TRBJ2-7; 8 bases map to TRBD2. Germline CDR1 reads SGHVS; CDR2 reads FNYEAQ. This CDR3 has 14 amino acids. With V trimmed by 4 bases and J by 3 bases, 5 bases remained unmatched. The CDR3, as DNA: TGTGCCAGCAGCTACCGCAGCGGGAGCTACGAGCAGTACTTC. This codes for CASSYRSGSYEQYF.

In this sample, this clonotype turned up a few times. This chain links TRBV12-3 or TRBV12-4 with TRBJ1-2; no reliable D call. The CDR3 is 12 residues long. V lost 1 base and J 14 bases, leaving 14 bases between the germline ends. CDR3: CASSLDTSGVTF. The CDR3 DNA is TGTGCCAGCAGTTTAGACACCAGCGGGGTTACCTTC.

The V and J genes are TRBV29-1 and TRBJ2-7; the D gene could be TRBD1 or TRBD2 (6 bases each). The CDR3 is 14 residues long. Germline CDR1 reads SQVTM; CDR2 reads ANQGSEA. Deletions cut 1 base from V and 2 bases from J, with 12 bases between. CDR3 in DNA: TGCAGCGTTGAAGGCCAGGGGACTCCCTACGAGCAGTACTTC. Its protein product is CSVEGQGTPYEQYF.

There are a few counts of this clonotype. V usage is TRBV5-6 and J usage is TRBJ1-1; D is unresolved. Germline V gene data show CDR1 as SGHDT and CDR2 as YYEEEE. V gave up 2 bases and J gave up 8 bases, with 13 bases separating them. This CDR3 has 13 residues. The CDR3 region is CASSLGGVGEAFF. The CDR3 DNA is TGTGCCAGCAGCTTAGGTGGGGTGGGCGAAGCTTTCTTT.

This clonotype was picked up many times. DNA of the CDR3: TGTGCCAGCAGGAACAGGGGGCGTTTGTTCGAGCAGTACTTC. It encodes CASRNRGRLFEQYF. This sequence joins TRBV28 and TRBJ2-7; TRBD1 matches 9 bases. The CDR3 is made up of 14 amino acids. Germline values: CDR1 MDHEN, CDR2 SYDVKM. The V and J ends lost 6 bases and 6 bases, in that order; junction bases with no gene match: 9.

This rearrangement joins TRBV29-1 to TRBJ1-1; 9 nucleotides agree with TRBD1. The ends lost 6 bases at V and 1 base at J; junction bases unmatched: 6. The CDR3 length is 14 residues. In germline, CDR1 is SQVTM, CDR2 ANQGSEA. CDR3 protein: CSVPRTGENTEAFF. The CDR3 nucleotides are TGCAGCGTCCCTCGGACAGGGGAGAACACTGAAGCTTTCTTT.

A few counts support this clonotype. V is TRBV7-8 and J is TRBJ2-1, with TRBD2 matching over 10 bases. The V and J ends lost 3 bases and 7 bases, in that order; junction bases with no gene match: 3. Germline-derived CDR1 and CDR2 are SGHVS and FQNEAQ. The CDR3 covers 14 residues. The CDR3 DNA reads TGTGCCAGCAGCTTTGCGACTAGCGGGAATGAGCAGTTCTTC. Protein product: CASSFATSGNEQFF.

This clonotype appeared a few times. The V call is TRBV18, the J call TRBJ2-7; D gene unclear. Between the trimmed V and J ends, which lost 3 bases and 1 base, there was a span of 13 bases. Looked up from germline, CDR1 is KGHSH and CDR2 is LQKENI. The CDR3 totals 15 residues. CDR3 region: CASSPPMAPSYEQYF. DNA for the CDR3: TGTGCCAGCTCACCCCCCATGGCGCCATCCTACGAGCAGTACTTC.

The V call is TRBV5-1, the J call TRBJ2-7, with 7 nucleotides matching TRBD1. Looked up from germline, CDR1 is SGHRS and CDR2 is YFSETQ. Trimming took 4 bases from V and 6 from J; bases not matched to a gene: 10. The CDR3 length is 14 residues. The CDR3 loop is CASSEARGSREQYF. Here the CDR3 DNA reads TGCGCCAGCAGCGAAGCCAGGGGGTCGCGCGAGCAGTACTTC.

The chain recombines TRBV28 with TRBJ2-2; 9 nucleotides match TRBD2. Trimming at V came to 7 bases and at J to 1 base, leaving 19 bases not matched to a gene. Germline values: CDR1 MDHEN, CDR2 SYDVKM. The CDR3 spans 20 residues. CDR3 sequence reads: CASTWSSGRIIIQNTGELFF. The DNA for the CDR3 is TGTGCCAGCACCTGGAGTAGCGGGAGAATAATAATACAGAACACCGGGGAGCTGTTTTTT.

The chain recombines TRBV6-2 or TRBV6-3 with TRBJ2-5; D is unresolved. Between the trimmed V and J ends, which lost 4 bases and 9 bases, there was a span of 6 bases. The CDR3 length is 10 residues. The germline V gene encodes CDR1 MNHEY and CDR2 SVGEGT. CDR3 nucleotide sequence: TGTGCCAGCAGTTCTGGGGCCCAGTACTTC. Encoded protein: CASSSGAQYF.

The chain recombines TRBV7-2 with TRBJ1-2; possibly TRBD1 for D (5 bases). The CDR3 is 17 amino acids. With 3 bases removed from V and 2 bases from J, the gap between germline ends came to 19 bases. Germline CDR1 and CDR2: SGHTA and FQGNSA. In nucleotides, the CDR3 is TGTGCCAGCAGCTTGGGCCCCGGTTTGGGGCCCAACTATGGCTACACCTTC. Amino acids: CASSLGPGLGPNYGYTF.

The rearrangement joins TRBV2 to TRBJ2-3; maybe TRBD2 (5 bases). Germline lookup yields CDR1 SNHLY and CDR2 FYNNEI. This CDR3 has 15 residues. Trimming left V 6 bases short and J 0 bases short, with 13 bases between. CDR3 nucleotide sequence: TGTGCCAGCAGGGAGAGCGGCACTAGCACAGATACGCAGTATTTT. Translated: CASRESGTSTDTQYF. Variable domain in full (rest from reference TRBV2 and TRBJ2-3): EPEVTQTPSHQVTQMGQEVILRCVPISNHLYFYWYRQILGQKVEFLVSFYNNEISEKSEIFDDQFSVERPDGSNFTLKIRSTKLEDSAMYFCASRESGTSTDTQYFGPGTRLTVL.

This clonotype appeared many times. The V and J genes are TRBV5-5 and TRBJ2-1; a weak D match, TRBD2 (6 bases). Germline CDR1 is SGHKS and CDR2 is YYEKEE (reference sequence). The ends were cut back, 0 bases at V and 0 bases at J, with 10 bases in the middle. The CDR3 is 16 residues long. Here the CDR3 reads CASSLGLASSYNEQFF. The DNA of the CDR3 is TGTGCCAGCAGCTTGGGTCTAGCGAGCTCCTACAATGAGCAGTTCTTC.

There are many counts of this clonotype. This chain joins TRBV12-3 or TRBV12-4 and TRBJ2-5, with 8 bases aligning to TRBD1. The CDR3 has 13 residues. The trim removed 4 bases at V and 4 bases at J, leaving 2 bases unmatched. The CDR3 DNA reads TGTGCCAGCAGTTCAGGGGGCTTAGAGACCCAGTACTTC. Translated: CASSSGGLETQYF.

This clonotype was detected only a few times. The rearrangement uses TRBV5-1 and TRBJ1-1, with a weak D call TRBD1 (6 bases). Germline-derived CDR1 and CDR2 are SGHRS and YFSETQ. The CDR3 runs 13 residues. V gave up 1 base and J gave up 8 bases, with 12 bases separating them. DNA for the CDR3: TGCGCCAGCAGCTTGCGGGGGCGGAACGAAGCTTTCTTT. Encoded protein: CASSLRGRNEAFF.